The 18 T cell receptor beta chains below come from one sample, sequenced in a study of blood T cell repertoires in COVID-19. TCRdb's table, derived via immunoSEQ multiplex PCR, lists solely in-frame clones and lacks some. The sample consists of fewer than 200,000 clones, roughly 84% of them appearing once. Sequenced sample: peripheral blood. Receptors originate from a woman older than 75 with active or convalescent COVID-19.

The chain employs TRBV4-3 and TRBJ2-3; 10 positions match TRBD2. The CDR3 runs to 18 residues. V lost 3 bases and J lost 4; bases outside the gene matches: 13. Germline loops: CDR1 LGHNA, CDR2 YSLEER. The CDR3 region is CASSHNLLAGVMPDTQYF. The DNA for the CDR3 is TGCGCCAGCAGCCACAACCTTCTAGCGGGGGTGATGCCAGATACGCAGTATTTT.

The chain has TRBV30 and TRBJ1-4; 8 nucleotides align to TRBD1. The germline gives CDR1 GTSNPN, CDR2 SVGIG (reference sequence). The CDR3 loop spans 16 amino acids. The junction had 8 bases not matched to a gene; V was cut back by 3 bases and J by 2 bases. CDR3 DNA sequence: TGTGCCTGGAGACCAGGGGGCGCGTTGACTAATGAAAAACTGTTTTTT. Protein: CAWRPGGALTNEKLFF.

J is TRBJ2-2 and V is TRBV7-2; no definite D call. The CDR3 covers 13 residues. The germline CDR1 and CDR2 sequences are SGHTA and FQGNSA. Trimming pared 6 bases from V and 5 bases from J, leaving 10 bases between. CDR3 sequence reads: CASRRSETGELFF. CDR3 DNA sequence: TGTGCCAGCAGAAGGTCGGAGACCGGGGAGCTGTTTTTT.

CDR3 loop: CASSLGRGGELFF. The CDR3 DNA sequence: TGTGCCAGCAGTTTAGGGCGGGGCGGGGAGCTGTTTTTT. The chain joins TRBV12-3 or TRBV12-4 to TRBJ2-2; possible D gene TRBD2, 6 bases. The CDR3 consists of 13 residues. Deletions cut 1 base from V and 7 bases from J, with 7 bases between.

Written as DNA, the CDR3 is TGCAGCGTTGACGGGACAGGGGGCCCGGGGACTGAAGCTTTCTTT. Residues: CSVDGTGGPGTEAFF. This chain uses TRBV29-1 with TRBJ1-1; 12 nucleotides match TRBD1. V dropped 3 bases and J dropped 5; count of bases not matched to a gene: 7. Per the germline V gene, CDR1 is SQVTM and CDR2 is ANQGSEA. The CDR3 totals 15 residues.

This chain connects TRBV5-6 to TRBJ1-2, with D hard to call. The CDR3 loop spans 11 amino acids. V was shortened by 4 bases and J by 5 bases, with 6 bases between the two germline ends. Looked up from germline, CDR1 is SGHDT and CDR2 is YYEEEE. Written as DNA, the CDR3 is TGTGCCAGCAGCGGAGAATATGGCTACACCTTC. It is translated as CASSGEYGYTF.

The genes are TRBV6-5 and TRBJ1-6; D gene unclear. With 7 bases removed from V and 6 bases from J, the gap between germline ends came to 16 bases. Germline CDR1 is MNHEY and CDR2 is SVGAGI. The CDR3 is 15 residues long. CDR3 DNA sequence: TGTGCCAGCACCCGGTTCGGGTCGGGTAATTCACCCCTCCACTTT. It yields the protein CASTRFGSGNSPLHF.

The chain is built from TRBV18 and TRBJ1-4; D is unresolved. V lost 3 bases, J lost 2 bases, and 13 bases lay in between. This CDR3 region has 16 residues. Germline-derived CDR1 and CDR2 are KGHSH and LQKENI. CDR3 sequence: CASSPQSEGTNEKLFF. In DNA form, the CDR3 reads TGTGCCAGCTCACCTCAGTCCGAGGGTACTAATGAAAAACTGTTTTTT.

This clone has just a few counts. The rearrangement uses TRBV29-1 and TRBJ2-7; the D is unclear. This CDR3 comprises 11 residues. V was cut by 4 bases and J by 2 bases, with 6 bases left in between. Germline loops: CDR1 SQVTM, CDR2 ANQGSEA. CDR3 nucleotides: TGCAGCGTTGTAGTTACCTACGAGCAGTACTTC. It specifies CSVVVTYEQYF.

The chain is built from TRBV6-5 and TRBJ2-4, with a possible D match to TRBD2 (5 bases). The germline V and J ends were trimmed by 5 bases and 0 bases, with 11 bases remaining between them. The CDR3 is 15 amino acids. Germline V CDR1 and CDR2: MNHEY, SVGAGI. CDR3: CASSTSGVAKNIQYF. The CDR3 bases are TGTGCCAGCAGTACTAGTGGGGTAGCCAAAAACATTCAGTACTTC.

The V gene is TRBV2, the J gene TRBJ1-4; the match to TRBD1 covers 8 bases. CDR1 and CDR2 from the germline V gene are SNHLY and FYNNEI. Trimming at V came to 5 bases and at J to 5 bases, leaving 10 bases not matched to a gene. This CDR3 comprises 16 residues. Here the CDR3 DNA reads TGTGCCAGCAGTTCACGGGACAGGTTACTCAATGAAAAACTGTTTTTT. Its translation is CASSSRDRLLNEKLFF.

A remark on this clone: Additional DNA sequences in this sample encode the identical CDR3. The V and J genes are TRBV27 and TRBJ1-6; 8 nucleotides align to TRBD1. V lost 5 bases to trimming and J lost 9 bases; unmatched junction nucleotides: 3. The CDR3 totals 13 residues. Germline CDR1 MNHEY, CDR2 SMNVEV (reference sequence). CDR3 sequence: CASSPDRASPLHF. CDR3 DNA: TGTGCCAGCAGTCCGGACAGGGCTTCACCCCTCCACTTT.

The chain couples TRBV6-1 to TRBJ2-6; D gene unclear. In germline, CDR1 is MNHNS, CDR2 SASEGT. The V end was cut by 2 bases, the J end by 1 base, with 6 bases between. CDR3 size: 15 residues. The CDR3 sequence: CASSEQVSGANVLTF. CDR3 nucleotides: TGTGCCAGCAGTGAACAGGTTTCTGGGGCCAACGTCCTGACTTTC.

The chain joins TRBV6-5 to TRBJ1-5; tentatively, D is TRBD1 (6 bases). Trimming removed 10 bases from V and 6 bases from J, with 16 bases in between. Germline V gene sequence: CDR1 MNHEY, CDR2 SVGAGI. CDR3 length equals 13 residues. This CDR3 reads CATTGAGGQPQHF. As DNA, the CDR3 is TGTGCCACGACGGGGGCGGGAGGTCAGCCCCAGCATTTT.

This chain joins TRBV3-1 (or the pseudogene TRBV3-2) and TRBJ1-6; D perhaps matches TRBD1 (6 bases). Germline CDR1 LGHDT, CDR2 YNNKEL (reference sequence). This CDR3 spans 14 amino acids. V was trimmed by 2 bases and J by 8 bases, leaving 10 bases between them. The CDR3 sequence: CASSQRTEYSPLHF. The CDR3 nucleotides read TGTGCCAGCAGCCAACGGACAGAGTATTCACCCCTCCACTTT.

The chain uses TRBV2 and TRBJ1-5, with 9 bases lining up with TRBD1. Trimming took 5 bases from V and 7 from J; bases not matched to a gene: 21. The CDR3 runs 19 residues. Germline V gene data show CDR1 as SNHLY and CDR2 as FYNNEI. CDR3 sequence: CASSPSRAGTGNHRQPQHF. The DNA for the CDR3 is TGTGCCAGCAGTCCTTCCCGCGCGGGGACAGGGAATCATCGGCAGCCCCAGCATTTT.

The V and J genes are TRBV18 and TRBJ1-1; 11 bases map to TRBD1. With 5 bases clipped from V and 4 bases from J, the junction kept 3 bases outside the gene matches. The length of the CDR3 is 14 residues. Germline V CDR1 and CDR2: KGHSH, LQKENI. DNA of the CDR3: TGTGCCAGCTCATCGGGACAGGGGGGCACTGAAGCTTTCTTT. Amino acids: CASSSGQGGTEAFF.

In regard to this clone: One end of the junction is discordant with germline, which a read error may explain. This chain joins TRBV7-7 and TRBJ1-3, with D uncertain. In germline, CDR1 is SSHAT, CDR2 FNYEAQ (reference sequence). CDR3 size: 15 residues. CDR3 sequence (DNA): TGTGCTAGCAGCCCTTGGAGGTACTCTGGAAACACCATATATTTT. Translation gives CASSPWRYSGNTIYF.